This TCR beta chain originates from a study of T cells in Graves' hyperthyroidism and ophthalmopathy. Study conclusions and caveats: Model output signaled ophthalmopathy a median 6.5 months ahead of onset.

This CDR3 has 14 residues. Germline V lookup: CDR1 MNHNS, CDR2 SASEGT. Losses at the gene ends were 5 bases for V and 5 bases for J; bases not matched to a gene: 8. RNA transcripts served as the template for amplifying TCR beta CDR3 regions. A set of HTBI primers served as the primers for a first-round RT-PCR of the TCR CDR3. TCRdb independently ran MiXCR on the multiplex PCR reads; one entry per CDR3 protein. The data contain 550,000 to 800,000 distinct CDR3 sequences, over 15% of them singletons. This clonotype was recorded many times. The target antigen is unknown. The chain couples TRBV6-1 to TRBJ2-5, with TRBD1 matching 7 bases. The sequencing sample was made of blood. The sequence was obtained from a man in his late teens or twenties with Graves' hyperthyroidism. CDR3 nucleotide sequence: TGTGCCAGCAGTACCGGGACAGCCAGGGAGACCCAGTACTTC. This encodes CASSTGTARETQYF.